Listed here are 17 T cell receptor beta chains from one sample, sequenced in a study of molecular identifiers for immune sequencing clone quantification. MiXCR, run by TCRdb on the PCR reads, gives a single entry per CDR3 protein. Here the sample spans approximately 670,000 distinct CDR3 sequences, less than 20% being singletons. Material for sequencing was naive CD8+ T cells from blood, with Jurkat cell RNA spiked in. Subset: FACS-sorted CD8+CD4-CCR7+CD45RA+ naive T cells. The receptors come from a human donor in good health. Some libraries in this study had Jurkat cell RNA spiked in.

This rearrangement joins TRBV30 to TRBJ2-7, with 8 nucleotides matching TRBD1. This CDR3 region has 16 residues. V lost 3 bases to trimming and J lost 4 bases; unmatched junction nucleotides: 14. Germline CDR1 and CDR2: GTSNPN and SVGIG (reference sequence). The CDR3: CAWSETLRTGKYEQYF. The CDR3 nucleotides read TGTGCCTGGAGCGAGACCTTGAGGACAGGGAAGTACGAGCAGTACTTC.

The chain carries TRBV7-9 and TRBJ1-6; a weak D match, TRBD1 (6 bases). CDR3 size: 17 residues. V was clipped by 5 bases and J by 5 bases, with 19 bases between them. The V gene's germline CDR1 is SEHNR and CDR2 FQNEAQ (reference sequence). The DNA of the CDR3 is TGTGCCAGCAGCGGGGGCATTCGCGCGTTCGATAATTCACCCCTCCACTTT. This encodes CASSGGIRAFDNSPLHF.

V is TRBV4-1 and J is TRBJ2-7; 10 bases map to TRBD1. V lost 3 bases to trimming and J lost 2 bases; unmatched junction nucleotides: 7. The CDR3 has 16 amino acids. Germline CDR1 reads MGHRA; CDR2 reads YSYEKL. The CDR3 region is CASSHEPGQGPYEQYF. The CDR3 nucleotides are TGCGCCAGCAGCCACGAACCGGGACAGGGGCCCTACGAGCAGTACTTC.

This clonotype was found many times. This chain links TRBV7-9 with TRBJ2-7; a weak D match, TRBD1 (5 bases). The CDR3 runs 12 residues. The V end was cut by 7 bases, the J end by 9 bases, with 16 bases between. Germline CDR1 SEHNR, CDR2 FQNEAQ (reference sequence). Written as DNA, the CDR3 is TGTGCCAGCACCCGCGCAGGGTTAGGGCAGTACTTC. Its translation is CASTRAGLGQYF.

The V and J genes are TRBV6-2 or TRBV6-3 and TRBJ1-5, with D perhaps TRBD1 (6 bases). The CDR3 is 15 residues long. Germline V CDR1 and CDR2: MNHEY, SVGEGT. V was clipped by 2 bases and J by 6 bases, with 14 bases between them. CDR3 amino acids: CASSYGQRAFQPQHF. The CDR3 DNA follows: TGTGCCAGCAGTTACGGACAGAGGGCGTTTCAGCCCCAGCATTTT.

The sample holds a few counts of this clonotype. The chain uses TRBV6-2 or TRBV6-3 and TRBJ1-3; tentative D call: TRBD1 (6 bases). The CDR3 contains 15 residues. Trimming left V 2 bases short and J 4 bases short, with 12 bases between. The germline V gene has CDR1 MNHEY and CDR2 SVGEGT. CDR3 residues: CASSYPETGGNTIYF. CDR3 in DNA: TGTGCCAGCAGTTACCCCGAGACAGGAGGAAACACCATATATTTT.

V is TRBV18 and J is TRBJ2-1, with 8 bases lining up with TRBD1. Unmatched junction bases numbered 12, after V lost 2 bases and J lost 0 bases. From germline, CDR1 is KGHSH and CDR2 LQKENI. The CDR3 has 19 amino acids. The CDR3 bases are TGTGCCAGCTCACCAGTCGAACTGGGGACAGGAAGCTCCTACAATGAGCAGTTCTTC. It codes for CASSPVELGTGSSYNEQFF.

This clonotype appeared many times. This chain connects TRBV18 to TRBJ2-7, with 8 bases aligning to TRBD1. V was pared by 4 bases and J by 5 bases, with 13 bases of the junction left unmatched. Germline loops: CDR1 KGHSH, CDR2 LQKENI. The CDR3 is made up of 16 amino acids. This chain's CDR3 is CASSRSPGTGGNEQYF. DNA for the CDR3: TGTGCCAGCTCACGAAGCCCCGGGACAGGAGGAAACGAGCAGTACTTC.

V is TRBV12-3 or TRBV12-4 and J is TRBJ1-2; 12 nucleotides agree with TRBD1. V shed 10 bases, J shed 13 bases, and the junction held 7 bases outside the gene matches. CDR3 size: 11 residues. DNA for the CDR3: TGTGCCACCGGGACAGGGGGCATGAGCACCTTC. This gives the protein CATGTGGMSTF.

Ten or more counts support this clonotype. The chain joins TRBV5-5 to TRBJ2-3; TRBD2 might be the D (6 bases). The CDR3 has 15 amino acids. Germline-derived CDR1 and CDR2 are SGHKS and YYEKEE (reference sequence). V gave up 0 bases and J gave up 3 bases, with 11 bases separating them. CDR3 nucleotides: TGTGCCAGCAGCTTGGAGCTTCGGGGGACAGATACGCAGTATTTT. As protein: CASSLELRGTDTQYF.

At least ten counts were recorded for this clonotype. The rearrangement uses TRBV13 and TRBJ2-3; tentative D call: TRBD1 (6 bases). Trimming cost V 3 bases and J 3 bases, with 13 bases left between them. The CDR3 length is 15 residues. Germline V gives CDR1 PRHDT, CDR2 FYEKMQ (reference sequence). As DNA, the CDR3 is TGTGCCAGCAGCTTTTCGGCTAGGGGGACAGATACGCAGTATTTT. Translating it yields CASSFSARGTDTQYF.

This clonotype was counted ten times or more. J is TRBJ1-5 and V is TRBV7-9; 7 bases line up with TRBD1. Germline loops: CDR1 SEHNR, CDR2 FQNEAQ (reference sequence). The CDR3 is 15 residues long. J lost 5 bases, V lost 3 bases, and 7 bases had no gene match. Written as DNA, the CDR3 is TGTGCCAGCAGCTTTGAAGGGGGCGGTTATCAGCCCCAGCATTTT. Its protein product is CASSFEGGGYQPQHF.

This chain links TRBV6-5 with TRBJ2-3; 13 positions agree with TRBD2. Germline V gene data show CDR1 as MNHEY and CDR2 as SVGAGI. The CDR3 length is 17 residues. The junction had 3 bases not matched to a gene; V was cut back by 0 bases and J by 3 bases. CDR3 sequence: CASSYSPTSGGTDTQYF. The CDR3 DNA reads TGTGCCAGCAGTTACTCCCCGACTAGCGGGGGGACAGATACGCAGTATTTT.

Of note for this clonotype: Given a much more abundant clone one base away, this may be a read error. The chain couples TRBV11-2 to TRBJ2-3; TRBD2 agrees at 9 bases. Germline assignment: CDR1 SGHAT and CDR2 FQNNGV. The CDR3 runs to 13 residues. CDR3 amino acids: CASRGLATDAQYF. As DNA, the CDR3 is TGTGCCAGCAGGGGACTAGCCACAGATGCGCAGTATTTT. The variable domain in full, with the rest retrieved from reference TRBV11-2 and TRBJ2-3, is EAGVAQSPRYKIIEKRQSVAFWCNPISGHATLYWYQQILGQGPKLLIQFQNNGVVDDSQLPKDRFSAERLKGVDSTLKIQPAKLEDSAVYLCASRGLATDAQYFGPGTRLTVL.

This sequence joins TRBV11-2 and TRBJ2-1; TRBD2 matches 8 bases. Germline-derived CDR1 and CDR2 are SGHAT and FQNNGV. The CDR3 covers 15 residues. J lost 2 bases, V lost 3 bases, and 3 bases had no gene match. CDR3 bases: TGTGCCAGCAGCTTGGGGCGGGGGGCCTACAATGAGCAGTTCTTC. Its translation is CASSLGRGAYNEQFF. The variable domain in full, with the rest retrieved from reference TRBV11-2 and TRBJ2-1, is EAGVAQSPRYKIIEKRQSVAFWCNPISGHATLYWYQQILGQGPKLLIQFQNNGVVDDSQLPKDRFSAERLKGVDSTLKIQPAKLEDSAVYLCASSLGRGAYNEQFFGPGTRLTVL.

As for this clonotype: With a much larger clone just one base away, this may be a read error. This CDR3 reads CACSYSSENEQYF. DNA of the CDR3: TGTGCCTGCAGTTACTCGTCAGAGAACGAGCAGTACTTC. The chain joins TRBV6-6 to TRBJ2-7, with no clear D. The CDR3 consists of 13 residues. Germline V CDR1 and CDR2: MNHNY, SVGAGI (reference sequence).

There are many counts of this clonotype. The chain recombines TRBV3-1 with TRBJ2-5, with D possibly being TRBD2 (5 bases). The CDR3 is made up of 16 amino acids. Germline assignment: CDR1 LGHDT and CDR2 YNNKEL (reference sequence). V dropped 1 base and J dropped 4 bases, with 16 bases sitting between them. The CDR3 loop reads CASSQARVSTRETQYF. CDR3 nucleotides: TGTGCCAGCAGCCAAGCTAGGGTGAGCACTAGAGAGACCCAGTACTTC.